The following is a T cell receptor beta chain sequence with its context. Germline values: CDR1 SGDLS, CDR2 YYNGEE. V lost 3 bases, J lost 1 base, and 22 bases lay in between. The CDR3 length is 19 residues. The hyperthyroidism patients had all been newly diagnosed, and their disease duration was under 2 months. Their ages ranged from 18 to 65 years. Researchers amplified the TCR beta CDR3 regions from RNA transcripts. HTBI primers were employed in a first-round RT-PCR of the TCR CDR3. TCRdb used MiXCR to reprocess the multiplex PCR reads, holding one entry per CDR3 protein. The sample lists about 760,000 distinct CDR3 sequences; roughly 32% were seen once. The data derive from a study of T cells in Graves' hyperthyroidism and ophthalmopathy.

This chain links TRBV9 with TRBJ2-2; unclear D gene. The clonotype originates from a woman aged 40 to 49 with Graves' hyperthyroidism. Sequencing was carried out using blood. The CDR3 is CASSAPRVSEAGNTGELFF. DNA for the CDR3: TGTGCCAGCAGCGCCCCCCGTGTGAGTGAGGCAGGGAACACCGGGGAGCTGTTTTTT.